Listed below are T cell receptor beta chains from one sample, sequenced in a study of breast tumors, draining lymph nodes, adjacent tissues. TCRdb reanalysed the multiplex PCR reads using MiXCR and keeps one entry per CDR3 protein. The table records about 180,000 distinct CDR3 sequences, roughly a third of them present only once. The sample comprised axillary lymph node tissue. All receptors come from a female donor with breast cancer. Some clones in this sample may be carry-over from other donors' samples. Each CDR3 is given with its conserved first and last residue. Fields, in order: clone size, D gene, V gene, J gene, CDR3 DNA, CDR3 protein. The D gene is left open where the match is weak. Part of the rows lack a size; the others show once, few, many or a class for expanded clones.

size: many
D: -
V: TRBV2
J: TRBJ2-7
DNA: TGTGCCAGCAGAGGAGGGTGGACAGGTCGGTACGAGCAGTACTTC
CDR3: CASRGGWTGRYEQYF

size: many
D: -
V: TRBV14
J: TRBJ2-2
DNA: TGTGCCAGCAGAGCACCGTCCGGGACGGCCAACCTCAACACCGGGGAGCTGTTTTTT
CDR3: CASRAPSGTANLNTGELFF

size: -
D: -
V: TRBV5-1
J: TRBJ1-5
DNA: TGCGCCAGCAGCTTAGACCTTAGAGGACACTATAGCAATCAGCCCCAGCATTTT
CDR3: CASSLDLRGHYSNQPQHF

size: many
D: -
V: TRBV12-3/TRBV12-4
J: TRBJ1-3
DNA: TGTGCCAGCACCGACCCTGGAAACACCATATATTTT
CDR3: CASTDPGNTIYF

size: many
D: -
V: TRBV4-2
J: TRBJ1-6
DNA: TGTGCCAGCAGCCAGTCTAAGGGGGTGGATCTTAATTCACCCCTCCACTTT
CDR3: CASSQSKGVDLNSPLHF

size: many
D: -
V: TRBV9
J: TRBJ2-7
DNA: TGTGCCAGCAGCGGTGGCAGTACCTACGAGCAGTACTTC
CDR3: CASSGGSTYEQYF

size: many
D: TRBD2
V: TRBV5-6
J: TRBJ2-5
DNA: TGTGCCAGCAGCTTGGGATCGCGGCGGGAGGGCCGAGAGACCCAGTACTTC
CDR3: CASSLGSRREGRETQYF

size: many
D: TRBD1
V: TRBV7-9
J: TRBJ1-4
DNA: TGTGCCAGCAGCACACGACAGGGGGCTACTAATGAAAAACTGTTTTTT
CDR3: CASSTRQGATNEKLFF

size: -
D: -
V: TRBV29-1
J: TRBJ2-2
DNA: TGCAGCGTTGCTTGGGACCGGGAGCTGTTTTTT
CDR3: CSVAWDRELFF

size: many
D: TRBD1
V: TRBV19
J: TRBJ1-2
DNA: TGTGCCAGTAGCCCGGACAGGACGAGCTATGGCTACACCTTC
CDR3: CASSPDRTSYGYTF

size: -
D: -
V: TRBV2
J: TRBJ2-2
DNA: TGTGCCAGCAGCCCCTTTTGGCACACCGGGGAGCTGTTTTTT
CDR3: CASSPFWHTGELFF

size: few
D: TRBD1
V: TRBV7-9
J: TRBJ1-1
DNA: TGTGCCATGACCGGACAGGGACCGAACACTGAAGCTTTCTTT
CDR3: CAMTGQGPNTEAFF

size: many
D: TRBD1
V: TRBV11-2
J: TRBJ2-7
DNA: TGTGCCAGCAGTCCTTTACAGGGGGCTATGAGCTACGAGCAGTACTTC
CDR3: CASSPLQGAMSYEQYF

size: many
D: TRBD1
V: TRBV11-3
J: TRBJ2-7
DNA: TGTGCCAGCAGCCCCCGGACAGGGTTTTACGAGCAGTACTTC
CDR3: CASSPRTGFYEQYF

size: many
D: -
V: TRBV6-1
J: TRBJ2-7
DNA: TGTGCCAGCAGTGAAGCTCGGGGACTCTCCTACGAGCAGTACTTC
CDR3: CASSEARGLSYEQYF

size: few
D: -
V: TRBV13
J: TRBJ1-3
DNA: TGTGCCGGCAGCCAGAGAAGGGGGGATCGAAACACCATATATTTT
CDR3: CAGSQRRGDRNTIYF

size: many
D: -
V: TRBV6-5
J: TRBJ2-2
DNA: TGTGCCAGCAGGCGGACATCCACCGGGGAGCTGTTTTTT
CDR3: CASRRTSTGELFF

size: few
D: -
V: TRBV5-4
J: TRBJ2-5
DNA: TGTGCCAGCAGCCCCCGGGACACGGGCCAAGAGACCCAGTACTTC
CDR3: CASSPRDTGQETQYF

size: few
D: -
V: TRBV28
J: TRBJ2-2
DNA: TGTGCCAGCAGTCCCTATAGGATGAACACCGGGGAGCTGTTTTTT
CDR3: CASSPYRMNTGELFF

size: many
D: -
V: TRBV10-1
J: TRBJ2-3
DNA: TGCGCCAGCAGTGCGGCCTACTTCGGAGATACGCAGTATTTT
CDR3: CASSAAYFGDTQYF

size: many
D: TRBD2
V: TRBV5-8
J: TRBJ2-5
DNA: TGTGCCAGCAGCCGAGGACTAGCGGGGGGGCAGGAGACCCAGTACTTC
CDR3: CASSRGLAGGQETQYF

size: many
D: -
V: TRBV19
J: TRBJ2-2
DNA: TGTGCCAGTGCAACTTGGGCGAACACCGGGGAGCTGTTTTTT
CDR3: CASATWANTGELFF

size: -
D: -
V: TRBV6-1
J: TRBJ2-7
DNA: TGTGCCAGCAGTCGCGTTGGGGCAATGGGGTCCTACGAGCAGTACTTC
CDR3: CASSRVGAMGSYEQYF

size: many
D: -
V: TRBV20-1
J: TRBJ2-3
DNA: TGCAGTGCTAGAGGCGGGTCGTCTCGCACAGATACGCAGTATTTT
CDR3: CSARGGSSRTDTQYF